A single sample is the source of the 15 T cell receptor beta chains below, sequenced in a study of blood T cell repertoires in COVID-19. The table came from immunoSEQ multiplex PCR; TCRdb's copy has only in-frame clones and leaves some out. Among fewer than 400,000 clones listed, more than 90% were seen once. Sequences were obtained from PBMCs or T cells enriched from blood (not recorded which). These receptor sequences come from a woman in her twenties or thirties who had recovered from COVID-19.

The chain uses TRBV7-9 and TRBJ2-5; 7 nucleotides match TRBD2. The CDR3 has 15 residues. The germline V gene has CDR1 SEHNR and CDR2 FQNEAQ (reference sequence). The junction had 10 bases not matched to a gene; V was cut back by 5 bases and J by 4 bases. The CDR3 DNA reads as TGTGCCAGCAGCCCACTCGGGACTATAGGAGAGACCCAGTACTTC. This codes for CASSPLGTIGETQYF.

The chain links TRBV11-2 to TRBJ2-1; tentatively, D is TRBD2 (5 bases). Trimming shortened V by 6 bases and J by 10 bases, and 13 bases separated the two germline ends. This CDR3 has 12 residues. The germline gives CDR1 SGHAT, CDR2 FQNNGV. CDR3 DNA sequence: TGTGCCAGCAGGCAGCCATCGGGGGAGCAGTTCTTC. Protein: CASRQPSGEQFF.

The V gene is TRBV9, the J gene TRBJ1-4; 8 nucleotides match TRBD1. Germline V gene data show CDR1 as SGDLS and CDR2 as YYNGEE. The V and J ends lost 3 bases and 2 bases, in that order; junction bases with no gene match: 3. There are 15 residues in the CDR3. CDR3 DNA: TGTGCCAGCAGCGCAGGGGGCCGGACTAATGAAAAACTGTTTTTT. Amino acids: CASSAGGRTNEKLFF. Filled out from reference TRBV9 and TRBJ1-4, the complete variable domain reads DSGVTQTPKHLITATGQRVTLRCSPRSGDLSVYWYQQSLDQGLQFLIQYYNGEERAKGNILERFSAQQFPDLHSELNLSSLELGDSALYFCASSAGGRTNEKLFFGSGTQLSVL.

The chain couples TRBV27 to TRBJ1-6, with D unclear. In germline, CDR1 is MNHEY, CDR2 SMNVEV (reference sequence). V lost 5 bases and J lost 9, with 14 bases in between. CDR3 size: 14 residues. The CDR3 protein is CASSPAVRASPLHF. The CDR3 DNA is TGTGCCAGCAGTCCCGCCGTGAGAGCTTCACCCCTCCACTTT.

The rearrangement joins TRBV15 to TRBJ2-7; 9 positions match TRBD1. CDR1 LNHNV and CDR2 YYDKDF come from the germline V gene (reference sequence). The J segment lost 2 bases and the V segment lost 6 bases, leaving 5 bases of the junction unmatched. The CDR3 loop spans 14 amino acids. CDR3 in amino acids: CATRTDRGPYEQYF. The CDR3 nucleotides are TGTGCCACCAGGACGGACAGGGGTCCCTACGAGCAGTACTTC.

This clone showed up just once. This chain connects TRBV5-8 to TRBJ1-2; TRBD1 matches at 10 bases. CDR3 size: 14 residues. Germline CDR1 SGHTS, CDR2 YDEGEE. The V segment lost 5 bases and the J segment 8 bases; nucleotides outside the gene matches: 9. Written as DNA, the CDR3 is TGTGCCAGCAGAACGACAGGGGGCGCGTGGGGCTACACCTTC. This translates into CASRTTGGAWGYTF.

The chain uses TRBV11-3 and TRBJ2-1; 10 bases match TRBD1. There are 18 residues in the CDR3. With V trimmed by 0 bases and J by 9 bases, 14 bases remained unmatched. CDR1 and CDR2 from the germline V gene are SGHNT and YENEEA. In DNA, the CDR3 is TGTGCCAGCAGCTTAGACCTAGAGGGACAGGGGTATGATGGTGAGCAGTTCTTC. Protein sequence: CASSLDLEGQGYDGEQFF.

This clone was detected only a few times. The chain combines TRBV11-3 with TRBJ2-7, with 10 positions matching TRBD1. Trimming cost V 0 bases and J 4 bases; bases outside gene matches: 6. Per the germline V gene, CDR1 is SGHNT and CDR2 is YENEEA. The CDR3 spans 16 residues. CDR3 nucleotide sequence: TGTGCCAGCAGCTTAGACGGGGACAGGGGAGGGTACGAGCAGTACTTC. As protein: CASSLDGDRGGYEQYF.

CDR3 sequence reads: CASSLPVGAVFGETQYF. The CDR3 DNA sequence: TGTGCCAGCAGCCTACCTGTGGGAGCGGTTTTCGGAGAGACCCAGTACTTC. The V call is TRBV6-2 or TRBV6-3, the J call TRBJ2-5, with TRBD2 as a possible D gene (5 bases). The CDR3 covers 17 residues. Deletions cut 6 bases from V and 4 bases from J, with 24 bases between. CDR1 and CDR2 (germline): MNHEY, SVGEGT.

V and J are TRBV7-2 and TRBJ1-6; TRBD1 is a possible D gene (6 bases). V dropped 1 base and J dropped 5 bases, with 9 bases sitting between them. In germline, CDR1 is SGHTA, CDR2 FQGNSA. This CDR3 spans 15 amino acids. CDR3 sequence: CASSLGSGDNSPLHF. As DNA, the CDR3 is TGTGCCAGCAGCTTAGGATCAGGGGATAATTCACCCCTCCACTTT.

The V gene is TRBV20-1, the J gene TRBJ2-7; 9 positions match TRBD1. V lost 7 bases, J lost 11 bases, and 9 bases stayed unmatched. CDR3 size: 11 residues. CDR1 DFQATT and CDR2 SNEGSKA come from the germline V gene (reference sequence). The CDR3 loop reads CSVGGQGRKYF. CDR3 DNA: TGCAGTGTCGGCGGACAGGGGAGGAAGTACTTC.

The chain recombines TRBV10-3 with TRBJ1-5; D is perhaps TRBD1 (5 bases). Germline values: CDR1 ENHRY, CDR2 SYGVKD. The CDR3 has 16 amino acids. V lost 1 base and J 1 base, leaving 11 bases between the germline ends. The CDR3 DNA sequence: TGTGCCATCAGTGAGTTACAAGGGGAAAGCAATCAGCCCCAGCATTTT. Amino acids: CAISELQGESNQPQHF.

The genes are TRBV7-2 and TRBJ1-1, with 7 bases fitting TRBD1. J was trimmed by 1 base and V by 5 bases; bases with no gene match: 4. This CDR3 is 14 amino acids long. CDR1 SGHTA and CDR2 FQGNSA come from the germline V gene. The CDR3 DNA reads TGTGCCAGCAGCCCTCGGACAGGGAACACTGAAGCTTTCTTT. Amino acid sequence: CASSPRTGNTEAFF. Full variable domain (remainder filled in from reference TRBV7-2 and TRBJ1-1): GAGVSQSPSNKVTEKGKDVELRCDPISGHTALYWYRQSLGQGLEFLIYFQGNSAPDKSGLPSDRFSAERTGGSVSTLTIQRTQQEDSAVYLCASSPRTGNTEAFFGQGTRLTVV.

The chain recombines TRBV19 with TRBJ1-3, with D uncertain. Germline V CDR1 and CDR2: LNHDA, SQIVND (reference sequence). The CDR3 totals 15 residues. Trimming pared 3 bases from V and 0 bases from J, leaving 9 bases between. CDR3 sequence reads: CASSMASVSGNTIYF. DNA of the CDR3: TGTGCCAGTAGTATGGCCAGCGTCTCTGGAAACACCATATATTTT.

The chain links TRBV3-1 (or the pseudogene TRBV3-2) to TRBJ2-5, with TRBD1 matching 7 bases. The germline V gene has CDR1 LGHDT and CDR2 YNNKEL (reference sequence). Losses at the gene ends were 7 bases for V and 4 bases for J; bases not matched to a gene: 9. This CDR3 has 14 residues. In DNA form, the CDR3 reads TGTGCCAGCACCCACTCGGCAGGGGGAGAGACCCAGTACTTC. As protein: CASTHSAGGETQYF.